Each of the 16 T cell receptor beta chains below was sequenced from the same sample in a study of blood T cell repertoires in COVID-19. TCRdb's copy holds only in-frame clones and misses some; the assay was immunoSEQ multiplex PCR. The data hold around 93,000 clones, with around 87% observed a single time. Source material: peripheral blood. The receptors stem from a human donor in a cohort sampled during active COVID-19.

The CDR3: CASKGAIQETQYF. The CDR3 nucleotides read TGTGCCAGTAAAGGAGCCATCCAAGAGACCCAGTACTTC. The rearrangement uses TRBV19 and TRBJ2-5; D is unresolved. The CDR3 consists of 13 residues. Germline CDR1 LNHDA, CDR2 SQIVND (reference sequence). The V end lost 7 bases, the J end lost 1 base, and 10 bases lay between the germline ends.

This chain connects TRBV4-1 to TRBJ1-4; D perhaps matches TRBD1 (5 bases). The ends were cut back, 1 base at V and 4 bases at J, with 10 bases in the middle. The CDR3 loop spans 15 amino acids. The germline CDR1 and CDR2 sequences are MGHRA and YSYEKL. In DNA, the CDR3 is TGCGCCAGCAGCCAAGTGGGGCAGATTAATGAAAAACTGTTTTTT. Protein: CASSQVGQINEKLFF.

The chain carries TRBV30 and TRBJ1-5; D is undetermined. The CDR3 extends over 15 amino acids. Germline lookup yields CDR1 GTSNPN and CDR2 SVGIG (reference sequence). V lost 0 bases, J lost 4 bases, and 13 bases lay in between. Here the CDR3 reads CAWSVGGSANQPQHF. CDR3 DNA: TGTGCCTGGAGTGTAGGCGGATCAGCTAATCAGCCCCAGCATTTT.

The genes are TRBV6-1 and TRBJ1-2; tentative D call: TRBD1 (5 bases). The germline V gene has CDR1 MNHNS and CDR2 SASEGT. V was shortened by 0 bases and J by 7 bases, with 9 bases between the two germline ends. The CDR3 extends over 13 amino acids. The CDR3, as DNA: TGTGCCAGCAGTGAAGCGGCAAGGGGTGGCTACACCTTC. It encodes CASSEAARGGYTF.

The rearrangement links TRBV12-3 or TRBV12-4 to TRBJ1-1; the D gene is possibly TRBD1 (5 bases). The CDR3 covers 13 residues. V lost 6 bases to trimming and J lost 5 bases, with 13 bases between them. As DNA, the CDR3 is TGTGCCAGCAGGACCTCTAGGGGTACTGAAGCTTTCTTT. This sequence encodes CASRTSRGTEAFF.

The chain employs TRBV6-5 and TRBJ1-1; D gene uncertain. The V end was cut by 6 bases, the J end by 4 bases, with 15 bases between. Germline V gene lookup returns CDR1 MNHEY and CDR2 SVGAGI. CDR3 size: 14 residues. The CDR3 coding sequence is TGTGCCAGCAGACCAATGGGCAGTCTCACTGAAGCTTTCTTT. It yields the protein CASRPMGSLTEAFF.

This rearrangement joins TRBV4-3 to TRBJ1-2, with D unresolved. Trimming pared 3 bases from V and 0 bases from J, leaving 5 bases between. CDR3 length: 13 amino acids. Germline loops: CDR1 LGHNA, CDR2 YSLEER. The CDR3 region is CASSQSPNYGYTF. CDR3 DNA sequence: TGCGCCAGCAGCCAGAGCCCTAACTATGGCTACACCTTC.

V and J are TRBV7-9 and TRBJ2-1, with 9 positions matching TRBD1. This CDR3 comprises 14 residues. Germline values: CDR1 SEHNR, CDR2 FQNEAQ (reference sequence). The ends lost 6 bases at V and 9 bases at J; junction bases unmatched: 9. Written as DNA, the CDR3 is TGTGCCAGCAGTCCCGGACAGGGGATGAGTGAGCAGTTCTTC. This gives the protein CASSPGQGMSEQFF.

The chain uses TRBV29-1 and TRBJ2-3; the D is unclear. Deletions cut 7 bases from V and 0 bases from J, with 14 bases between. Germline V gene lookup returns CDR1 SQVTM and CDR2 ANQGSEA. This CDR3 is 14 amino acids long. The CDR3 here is CSAVRYSSTDTQYF. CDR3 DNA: TGCAGCGCCGTACGCTACTCTAGCACAGATACGCAGTATTTT.

This chain's CDR3 is CASSLGRGLSEAFF. The CDR3 nucleotides read TGTGCCAGCAGCTTAGGCCGGGGACTTTCTGAAGCTTTCTTT. The chain couples TRBV13 to TRBJ1-1, with D possibly matching TRBD1 (5 bases). CDR3 size: 14 residues. Trimming pared 0 bases from V and 6 bases from J, leaving 11 bases between. Per germline, CDR1 PRHDT and CDR2 FYEKMQ (reference sequence).

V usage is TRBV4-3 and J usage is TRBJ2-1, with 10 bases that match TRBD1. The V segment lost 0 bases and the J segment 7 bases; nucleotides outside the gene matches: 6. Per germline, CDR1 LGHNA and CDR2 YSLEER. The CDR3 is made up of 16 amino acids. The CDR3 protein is CASSQEPLDRGNEQFF. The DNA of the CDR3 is TGCGCCAGCAGCCAAGAACCCCTGGACAGGGGGAATGAGCAGTTCTTC.

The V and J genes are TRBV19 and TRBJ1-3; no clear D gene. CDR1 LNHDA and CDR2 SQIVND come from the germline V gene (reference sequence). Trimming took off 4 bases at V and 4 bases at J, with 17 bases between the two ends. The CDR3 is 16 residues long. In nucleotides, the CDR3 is TGTGCCAGTAGTACCACGGAGGTGATGGTCGGAAACACCATATATTTT. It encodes CASSTTEVMVGNTIYF.

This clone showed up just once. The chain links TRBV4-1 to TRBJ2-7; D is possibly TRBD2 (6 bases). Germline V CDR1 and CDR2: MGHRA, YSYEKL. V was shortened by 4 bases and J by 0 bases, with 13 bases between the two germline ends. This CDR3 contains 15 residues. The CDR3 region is CASSLQPGSSYEQYF. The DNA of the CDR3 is TGCGCCAGCAGCCTTCAGCCCGGGAGCTCCTACGAGCAGTACTTC.

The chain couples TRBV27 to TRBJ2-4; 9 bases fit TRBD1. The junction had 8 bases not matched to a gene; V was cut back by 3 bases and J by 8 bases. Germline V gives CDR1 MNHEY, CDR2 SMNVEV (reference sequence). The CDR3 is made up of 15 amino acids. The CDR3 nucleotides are TGTGCCAGCAGTTTCCTAGGACAGGGGAGGCACATTCAGTACTTC. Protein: CASSFLGQGRHIQYF.

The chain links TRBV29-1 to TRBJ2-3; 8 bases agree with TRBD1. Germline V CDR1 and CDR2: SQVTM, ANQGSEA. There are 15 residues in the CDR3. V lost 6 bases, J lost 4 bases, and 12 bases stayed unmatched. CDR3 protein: CSVGQGLTGPDTQYF. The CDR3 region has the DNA TGCAGCGTAGGACAGGGCTTAACGGGGCCAGATACGCAGTATTTT.

CDR3 DNA sequence: TGTGCCAGCAGCCAAGAATTCAGGGGCGCGCGCACCGGGGAGCTGTTTTTT. It translates to CASSQEFRGARTGELFF. This chain uses TRBV14 with TRBJ2-2; TRBD1 might be the D (6 bases). Germline assignment: CDR1 SGHDN and CDR2 FVKESK. V lost 0 bases to trimming and J lost 4 bases, with 15 bases between them. There are 17 residues in the CDR3.